A selection of T cell receptor beta chains follows, all from one sample in a study of shared clonotypes between healthy human individuals. The data were produced by immunoSEQ multiplex PCR, yet TCRdb's version contains in-frame clones alone and is incomplete. The repertoire includes about 600,000 clones, more than 95% of them detected once, and around 0.058% sits in the top ten. The sequenced material came from naive CD4+ T cells sorted from blood. The receptor set was obtained from a woman in her twenties or thirties in good health. Each CDR3 is given without its conserved first and last residue.

V | CDR3
TRBV28 | ASSDHRGTSGRNEQF
TRBV6-4 | ASSDGGNTEAF
TRBV29-1 | SVGTGEGANVLT
TRBV28 | ASSSRLAGREQY
TRBV27 | ASSLGTGKSSYEQY
TRBV7-6 | ASLGVAGKQETQY
TRBV5-1 | ASSFYRGRETQY
TRBV30 | AWSVLAEETEQY
TRBV5-1 | ASSLGVGGTDTQY
TRBV28 | ASSFWLNTEAF
TRBV4-1 | ASSQVAGDKREQY
TRBV14 | ASSHRRADSGANVLT
TRBV5-6 | ASSLIDRRRSPLH
TRBV5-6 | ASSLAAGGISEAF
TRBV20-1 | SARTDTIY
TRBV7-9 | ASSLDPRERS
TRBV19 | ASSTTLEGNIQY
TRBV10-1 | ASSLLAGGDNEQF
TRBV5-1 | ASSSQAIYGYT
TRBV2 | ASSVGAPGRWNTDTQY
TRBV7-2 | ASSFSSGRAYGTDTQY
TRBV6-5 | ASSYRRGSSYNEQF
TRBV7-3 | ASSTGPGETQY
TRBV9 | ASSRTSGRSYNEQF
TRBV9 | ASRGTAGNTIY
TRBV27 | ASSLRDAGELF
TRBV10-3 | AIGEATDTQY
TRBV7-9 | ASSFGQGTEAF
TRBV28 | ASRSEGGFVYGYT
TRBV5-1 | ASSAGQELYEQY
TRBV7-6 | ASSLDTGGYEQY
TRBV6-6 | ASSYSGTGYNEQF
TRBV30 | AWGEEGEGYNEQF